The 21 T cell receptor beta chains below all came from one sample that was sequenced in a study of blood T cell repertoires in COVID-19. Using immunoSEQ multiplex PCR, the repertoire was profiled, and TCRdb retains in-frame clones only, with some absent. Of about 200,000 clones listed, over 75% are singletons. Sequencing used peripheral blood. The receptors were sampled from a person aged 70 to 80 with COVID-19, enrolled during active disease.

The chain has TRBV4-1 and TRBJ1-2; D remains ambiguous. The length of the CDR3 is 14 residues. V dropped 3 bases and J dropped 0 bases, with 8 bases sitting between them. Germline values: CDR1 MGHRA, CDR2 YSYEKL. CDR3 residues: CASSQVLANYGYTF. CDR3 in DNA: TGCGCCAGCAGCCAGGTCCTAGCTAACTATGGCTACACCTTC.

The CDR3: CASSTGNNEQFF. CDR3 sequence (DNA): TGTGCCAGTAGTACAGGGAACAATGAGCAGTTCTTC. The V gene is TRBV19, the J gene TRBJ2-1; D is possibly TRBD1 (5 bases). Germline loops: CDR1 LNHDA, CDR2 SQIVND (reference sequence). The CDR3 covers 12 residues. Trimming took 4 bases from V and 5 from J, leaving 6 bases between them.

This chain uses TRBV7-3 with TRBJ2-6; D is perhaps TRBD1 (6 bases). The CDR3 runs 16 residues. Germline values: CDR1 SGHTA, CDR2 FQGTGA. V was trimmed by 5 bases and J by 2 bases, leaving 13 bases between them. The chain's CDR3 is CASSPSGAPGANVLTF. In DNA form, the CDR3 reads TGTGCCAGCAGCCCGTCAGGGGCCCCTGGGGCCAACGTCCTGACTTTC. The complete variable domain, with remaining parts taken from reference TRBV7-3 and TRBJ2-6, reads GAGVSQTPSNKVTEKGKYVELRCDPISGHTALYWYRQSLGQGPEFLIYFQGTGAADDSGLPNDRFFAVRPEGSVSTLKIQRTERGDSAVYLCASSPSGAPGANVLTFGAGSRLTVL.

This chain connects TRBV19 to TRBJ1-1; D remains unclear. The ends were cut back, 6 bases at V and 3 bases at J, with 8 bases in the middle. The CDR3 has 12 residues. CDR1 and CDR2 (germline): LNHDA, SQIVND (reference sequence). This chain's CDR3 is CASRSVDTEAFF. The CDR3 bases are TGTGCCAGTAGATCGGTTGACACTGAAGCTTTCTTT.

The chain carries TRBV6-5 and TRBJ1-3; the D gene is possibly TRBD1 (5 bases). Germline V gene data show CDR1 as MNHEY and CDR2 as SVGAGI. V was trimmed by 5 bases and J by 2 bases, leaving 13 bases between them. The CDR3 has 15 residues. CDR3 region: CASSLNRSPGNTIYF. CDR3 nucleotide sequence: TGTGCCAGCAGTCTCAACAGGAGCCCTGGAAACACCATATATTTT.

This clone showed up just once. The V gene is TRBV27, the J gene TRBJ2-2, with 11 bases fitting TRBD2. From germline, CDR1 is MNHEY and CDR2 SMNVEV (reference sequence). J gave up 5 bases and V 8 bases, and 10 bases lay outside the gene matches. The CDR3 runs to 16 residues. CDR3 sequence reads: CASVVAGGFFTGELFF. The CDR3 coding sequence is TGTGCCAGCGTAGTAGCGGGAGGGTTTTTTACCGGGGAGCTGTTTTTT.

This chain uses TRBV19 with TRBJ1-6; D is ambiguous. V was shortened by 6 bases and J by 6 bases, with 15 bases between the two germline ends. CDR3 length equals 15 residues. The germline V gene has CDR1 LNHDA and CDR2 SQIVND (reference sequence). Here the CDR3 reads CASSRLEGGNSPLHF. CDR3 coding DNA: TGTGCCAGTAGCAGACTCGAGGGTGGTAATTCACCCCTCCACTTT.

The rearrangement uses TRBV11-2 and TRBJ2-1; no firm D call. The V and J ends lost 5 bases and 7 bases respectively, with 12 bases between them. CDR1 is SGHAT, CDR2 FQNNGV, per germline. The CDR3 sequence is 13 residues long. This chain's CDR3 is CASSLGGRNEQFF. CDR3 bases: TGTGCCAGCAGCCTCGGCGGTAGGAATGAGCAGTTCTTC.

DNA of the CDR3: TGCAGTGCTAGTAGTCCAGGGTCGGGTGGCTACACCTTC. Protein product: CSASSPGSGGYTF. V gene TRBV20-1 combines with J gene TRBJ1-2; tentative D call: TRBD1 (5 bases). The CDR3 sequence is 13 residues long. V was pared by 3 bases and J by 7 bases, with 15 bases between. Germline V gives CDR1 DFQATT, CDR2 SNEGSKA (reference sequence).

This chain connects TRBV27 to TRBJ2-5, with D possibly matching TRBD2 (5 bases). Germline V gene lookup returns CDR1 MNHEY and CDR2 SMNVEV (reference sequence). Deletions cut 7 bases from V and 5 bases from J, with 14 bases between. The CDR3 spans 13 residues. This chain's CDR3 is CASTPGGSETQYF. In DNA form, the CDR3 reads TGTGCCAGCACGCCGGGCGGGTCGGAGACCCAGTACTTC.

The gene calls are TRBV28 and TRBJ1-6, with 8 positions matching TRBD1. Per germline, CDR1 MDHEN and CDR2 SYDVKM. This CDR3 contains 13 residues. The V segment lost 5 bases and the J segment 7 bases; nucleotides outside the gene matches: 1. In DNA, the CDR3 is TGTGCCAGCAGTGGACAGGGAAATTCACCCCTCCACTTT. It yields the protein CASSGQGNSPLHF.

The chain combines TRBV9 with TRBJ2-7; D gene uncertain. With 0 bases removed from V and 7 bases from J, the gap between germline ends came to 11 bases. The length of the CDR3 is 13 residues. In germline, CDR1 is SGDLS, CDR2 YYNGEE. Written as DNA, the CDR3 is TGTGCCAGCAGCGTAGGAACCGTACAGGAGCAGTACTTC. It specifies CASSVGTVQEQYF.

CDR3 amino acids: CASASDSWEETQYF. CDR3 nucleotides: TGTGCCAGCGCATCGGACTCTTGGGAAGAGACCCAGTACTTC. This chain joins TRBV18 and TRBJ2-5; maybe TRBD2 (5 bases). The CDR3 has 14 amino acids. Trimming cost V 8 bases and J 3 bases, with 16 bases left between them. Germline loops: CDR1 KGHSH, CDR2 LQKENI.

This clone was detected once. The V and J genes are TRBV19 and TRBJ1-5; a weak D match, TRBD1 (6 bases). The germline V and J ends were trimmed by 3 bases and 1 base, with 10 bases remaining between them. The CDR3 consists of 15 residues. Germline V gene data show CDR1 as LNHDA and CDR2 as SQIVND (reference sequence). CDR3: CASSMSRGSNQPQHF. Written as DNA, the CDR3 is TGTGCCAGTAGTATGAGCAGGGGAAGCAATCAGCCCCAGCATTTT.

V and J are TRBV27 and TRBJ1-6; TRBD1 is a possible D gene (5 bases). The germline V gene encodes CDR1 MNHEY and CDR2 SMNVEV (reference sequence). V was clipped by 1 base and J by 3 bases, with 7 bases between them. The CDR3 is made up of 15 amino acids. This CDR3 is CASSLFQGYNSPLHF. CDR3 nucleotide sequence: TGTGCCAGCAGTTTATTTCAGGGCTATAATTCACCCCTCCACTTT.

The sample holds one count of this clone. This chain uses TRBV5-8 with TRBJ1-1, with TRBD1 as a possible D gene (6 bases). The V end lost 4 bases, the J end lost 7 bases, and 14 bases lay between the germline ends. Germline CDR1 is SGHTS and CDR2 is YDEGEE. CDR3 size: 13 residues. CDR3 DNA: TGTGCCAGCAGCCACAACAGGGTGGGTGAAGCTTTCTTT. It translates to CASSHNRVGEAFF.

V and J are TRBV5-6 and TRBJ2-4; D is perhaps TRBD2 (6 bases). CDR1 is SGHDT and CDR2 is YYEEEE in the germline V gene. This CDR3 spans 15 amino acids. V lost 4 bases and J lost 4, with 15 bases in between. CDR3: CASSATPGVKNIQYF. In DNA form, the CDR3 reads TGTGCCAGCAGCGCGACCCCGGGGGTAAAAAACATTCAGTACTTC.

The chain is built from TRBV28 and TRBJ1-5; D might be TRBD1 (5 bases). This CDR3 contains 14 residues. V was shortened by 8 bases and J by 7 bases, with 18 bases between the two germline ends. Germline values: CDR1 MDHEN, CDR2 SYDVKM. The CDR3 region is CASFVSGGDQPQHF. In DNA, the CDR3 is TGTGCCAGCTTTGTGTCGGGGGGGGACCAGCCCCAGCATTTT.

This clone was observed once. This sequence joins TRBV3-1 (or the pseudogene TRBV3-2) and TRBJ1-1, with 9 bases fitting TRBD1. This CDR3 region has 14 residues. Unmatched junction bases numbered 4, after V lost 1 base and J lost 7 bases. Germline assignment: CDR1 LGHDT and CDR2 YNNKEL (reference sequence). In DNA, the CDR3 is TGTGCCAGCAGCCAAGGGGGACAGGGCCTTGAAGCTTTCTTT. It codes for CASSQGGQGLEAFF.

The V and J genes are TRBV9 and TRBJ2-4; 9 bases fit TRBD2. CDR1 SGDLS and CDR2 YYNGEE come from the germline V gene. Trimming cost V 4 bases and J 6 bases; bases outside gene matches: 8. This CDR3 region has 15 residues. CDR3 nucleotide sequence: TGTGCCAGCAGCCCGGGGCTGACTAGCGGAAACATTCAGTACTTC. Its translation: CASSPGLTSGNIQYF.

The chain employs TRBV3-1 (or the pseudogene TRBV3-2) and TRBJ2-4; 7 positions agree with TRBD2. The CDR3 is 14 amino acids. V shed 6 bases, J shed 6 bases, and the junction held 8 bases outside the gene matches. Germline V gene lookup returns CDR1 LGHDT and CDR2 YNNKEL (reference sequence). In DNA form, the CDR3 reads TGTGCCAGCAGTTCAAGCGGGGCCTTAAACATTCAGTACTTC. As protein: CASSSSGALNIQYF.